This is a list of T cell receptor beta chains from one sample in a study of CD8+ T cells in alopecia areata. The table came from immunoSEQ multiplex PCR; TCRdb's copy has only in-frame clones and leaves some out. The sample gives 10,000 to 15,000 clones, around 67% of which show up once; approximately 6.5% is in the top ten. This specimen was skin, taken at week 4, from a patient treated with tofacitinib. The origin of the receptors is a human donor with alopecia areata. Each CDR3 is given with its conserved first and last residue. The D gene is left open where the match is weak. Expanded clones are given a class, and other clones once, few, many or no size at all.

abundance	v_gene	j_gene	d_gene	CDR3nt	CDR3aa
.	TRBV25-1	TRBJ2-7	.	TGTGCCAGCAGCCGCAGGGGGAGGAACGAGCAGTACTTC	CASSRRGRNEQYF
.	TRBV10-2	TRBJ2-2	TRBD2	TGCGCCGTCCAACGCCGGGGGACTAGGGACACCGGGGAGCTGTTTTTT	CAVQRRGTRDTGELFF
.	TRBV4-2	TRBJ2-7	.	TGTGCCAGCAGCCAAGAATTTGGCCGTCGCTACGAGCAGTACTTC	CASSQEFGRRYEQYF
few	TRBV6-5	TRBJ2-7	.	TGTGCCAGCAGTTACACCAACCGGTACGAGCAGTACTTC	CASSYTNRYEQYF
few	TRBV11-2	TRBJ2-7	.	TGTGCCAGCAGCTTAAGAGCAGGCCCATACGAGCAGTACTTC	CASSLRAGPYEQYF
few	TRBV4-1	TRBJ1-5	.	TGCGCCAGCAGCCTCAATCGCGACGGTTATAGCAATCAGCCCCAGCATTTT	CASSLNRDGYSNQPQHF
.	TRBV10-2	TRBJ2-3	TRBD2	TGCGCCAGCAACCGCCGACTAGCCGGGCGTGAAGATACGCAGTATTTT	CASNRRLAGREDTQYF
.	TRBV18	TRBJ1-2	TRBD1	TGTGCCAGCTCACCAGAAGGACAGGGTTACGATGGCTACACCTTC	CASSPEGQGYDGYTF
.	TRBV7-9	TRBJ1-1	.	TGTGCCAGCAGCCCGTATGGAATTAACACTGAAGCTTTCTTT	CASSPYGINTEAFF
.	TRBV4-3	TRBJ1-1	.	TGCGCCAGCAGCCAAGACAGGAACACTGAAGCTTTCTTT	CASSQDRNTEAFF
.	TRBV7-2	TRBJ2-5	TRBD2	TGTGCCAGCAGCCCGAGGGGACTAGCGGGGGGGCGACAAGAGACCCAGTACTTC	CASSPRGLAGGRQETQYF
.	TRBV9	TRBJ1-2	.	TGTGCCAGCAGCGTAGATGGATATGGCTACACCTTC	CASSVDGYGYTF
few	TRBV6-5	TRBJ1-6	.	TGTGCCAGCACCCGGAGCTCCTATAATTCACCCCTCCACTTT	CASTRSSYNSPLHF
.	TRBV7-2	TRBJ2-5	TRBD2	TGTGCCAGCACCCCTAGCGGGGGGCGGGAGACCCAGTACTTC	CASTPSGGRETQYF
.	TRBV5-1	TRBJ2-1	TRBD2	TGCGCCAGCAGCTTGGGTTCTAGCGGGGGGGCTGGATCGTACAATGAGCAGTTCTTC	CASSLGSSGGAGSYNEQFF
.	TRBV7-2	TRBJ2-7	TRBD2	TGTGCCAGCAGGGCTACTAGCGGGTGGAGCTCCTACGAGCAGTACTTC	CASRATSGWSSYEQYF
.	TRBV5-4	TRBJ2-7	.	TGTGCCAGCAGCCCAGTTTGGGCGGGGGCGAGTGAGCAGTACTTC	CASSPVWAGASEQYF
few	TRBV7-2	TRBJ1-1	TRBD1	TGTGCCAGCAGCACAGGGGATAAGCAAAAGGCTTTCTTT	CASSTGDKQKAFF
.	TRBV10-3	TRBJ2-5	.	TGTGCCATCAGTGGATCCCGAGAGACCCAGTACTTC	CAISGSRETQYF
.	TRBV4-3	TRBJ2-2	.	TGCGCCAGCAGCCCGATCCACATTATCACTTCCAACACCGGGGAGCTGTTTTTT	CASSPIHIITSNTGELFF
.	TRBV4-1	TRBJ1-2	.	TGCGCCAGCAGCCAACCCAGAAACCCCTATGGCTACACCTTC	CASSQPRNPYGYTF
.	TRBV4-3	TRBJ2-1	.	TGCGCCAGCAGCCAATACAGGGCATCGGAGCAGTTCTTC	CASSQYRASEQFF
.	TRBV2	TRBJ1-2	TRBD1	TGTGCCAGCACCATAAGCAGGGGGGGCAACTATGGCTACACCTTC	CASTISRGGNYGYTF
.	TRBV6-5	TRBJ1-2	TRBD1	TGTGCCAGCAGTTACTTGGACAGGAGCTATGGCTACACCTTC	CASSYLDRSYGYTF
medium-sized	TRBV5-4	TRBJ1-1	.	TGTGCCAGCAGCTTCGAGAGGAACACTGAAGCTTTCTTT	CASSFERNTEAFF
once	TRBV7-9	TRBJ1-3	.	TGTGCCAGCAGCTCAAGGCCCGGGCTCGACTCTGGAAACACCATATATTTT	CASSSRPGLDSGNTIYF
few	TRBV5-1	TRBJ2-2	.	TGCGCCAGCAGCTTGGCAGGGACCGGGGAGCTGTTTTTT	CASSLAGTGELFF
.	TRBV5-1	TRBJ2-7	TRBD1	TGCGCCAGCAGCTCGGACGGGGACAGGGCGAGCGAGCAGTACTTC	CASSSDGDRASEQYF
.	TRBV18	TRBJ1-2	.	TGTGCCAGCTCACCAAGAGGATTTAACTATGGCTACACCTTC	CASSPRGFNYGYTF
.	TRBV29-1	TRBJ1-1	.	TGCAGCGTTCGGCGACAGCTGAACACTGAAGCTTTCTTT	CSVRRQLNTEAFF
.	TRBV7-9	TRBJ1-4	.	TGTGCCAGCAGCCCCGGGGACGGAACGAATGAAAAACTGTTTTTT	CASSPGDGTNEKLFF
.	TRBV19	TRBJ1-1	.	TGTGCCAGTAGCCGACGGGGTGTCACTGAAGCTTTCTTT	CASSRRGVTEAFF
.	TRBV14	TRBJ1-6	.	TGTGCCAGCAGCCAGGCAGGGAGATCACCCCTCCACTTT	CASSQAGRSPLHF
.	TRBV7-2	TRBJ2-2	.	TGTGCCAGCAGCTCCCCCGGGCGGAATTGGGAGCTGTTTTTT	CASSSPGRNWELFF
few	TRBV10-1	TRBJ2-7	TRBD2	TGCGCCAGCAGTGAAAGCGGGGGGTTCAACGAGCAGTACTTC	CASSESGGFNEQYF
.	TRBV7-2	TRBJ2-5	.	TGTGCCAGCAGCTTAGGGCGAATAGGAGAGACCCAGTACTTC	CASSLGRIGETQYF
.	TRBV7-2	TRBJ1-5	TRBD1	TGTGCCAGCAGCTCGGGACAGGGTCAGCCCCAGCATTTT	CASSSGQGQPQHF
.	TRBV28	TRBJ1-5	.	TGTGCCAGCAGTTTACGGGGCCTGGGTCAGCCCCAGCATTTT	CASSLRGLGQPQHF
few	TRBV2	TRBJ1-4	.	TGTGCCAGCAGTGAGCCTACAGGGAGGAGTGAAAAACTGTTTTTT	CASSEPTGRSEKLFF
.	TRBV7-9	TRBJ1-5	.	TGTGCCAGCAGCTTAGCGGGGGGCCAGCCCCAGCATTTT	CASSLAGGQPQHF
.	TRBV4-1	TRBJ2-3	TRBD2	TGCGCCAGCAGCCAAGATGAGGGACTAGCGGGGGCCCTCACAGATACGCAGTATTTT	CASSQDEGLAGALTDTQYF
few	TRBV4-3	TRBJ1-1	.	TGCGCCAGCAGCCAAGTTTGGAGGGCGGTGAACACTGAAGCTTTCTTT	CASSQVWRAVNTEAFF
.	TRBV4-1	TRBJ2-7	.	TGCGCCAGCAGCCGGTCAACCGTAGGCTACGAGCAGTACTTC	CASSRSTVGYEQYF
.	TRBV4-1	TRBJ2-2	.	TGCGCCAGCAGCCAAGAGGGGCAGACAAACACCGGGGAGCTGTTTTTT	CASSQEGQTNTGELFF
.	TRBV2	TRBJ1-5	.	TGTGCCAGCAGTGTGGACAGTACAGGCAATCAGCCCCAGCATTTT	CASSVDSTGNQPQHF
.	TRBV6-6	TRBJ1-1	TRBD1	TGTGCCAGCAGTCTTGGACAGGGGAACACTGAAGCTTTCTTT	CASSLGQGNTEAFF
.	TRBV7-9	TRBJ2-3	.	TGTGCCAGCAACTCAGGGACAGATACGCAGTATTTT	CASNSGTDTQYF
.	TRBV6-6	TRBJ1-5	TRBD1	TGTGCCAGCAGTTCCGGACAGGGAAGCAATCAGCCCCAGCATTTT	CASSSGQGSNQPQHF
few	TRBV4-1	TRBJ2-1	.	TGCGCCAGCAGCCAAGATGTACCAGGCTACAATGAGCAGTTCTTC	CASSQDVPGYNEQFF
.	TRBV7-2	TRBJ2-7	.	TGTGCCAGCAGCCCTTCAGGGTTCTACGAGCAGTACTTC	CASSPSGFYEQYF
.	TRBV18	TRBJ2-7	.	TGTGCCAGCTCACGAAGACAGGAGGGGAGCTACGAGCAGTACTTC	CASSRRQEGSYEQYF
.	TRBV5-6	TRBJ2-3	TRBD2	TGTGCCAGCAGCTCATCGACTAGCGGGGCCACAGATACGCAGTATTTT	CASSSSTSGATDTQYF
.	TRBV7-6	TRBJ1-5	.	TGTGCCAGCAGCTCACGACAGGACCAGCCCCAGCATTTT	CASSSRQDQPQHF
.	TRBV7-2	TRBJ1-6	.	TGTGCCAGCAGCATCGGACAGTCGTCGAATTCACCCCTCCACTTT	CASSIGQSSNSPLHF
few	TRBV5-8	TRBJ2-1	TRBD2	TGTGCCAGCAGCAGACCTAGCGGGGAGGAAGAGCAGTTCTTC	CASSRPSGEEEQFF
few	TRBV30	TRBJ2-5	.	TGTGCCTGGAGTGGGGGTTACTCCCAAGAGACCCAGTACTTC	CAWSGGYSQETQYF
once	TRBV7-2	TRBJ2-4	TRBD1	TGTGCCAGCAGCTCAAGTGGGACAGTAGCCAAAAACATTCAGTACTTC	CASSSSGTVAKNIQYF
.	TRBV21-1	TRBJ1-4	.	TGTGCCAGCAGCAGGGGAACAGGGGGCACTAATGAAAAACTGTTTTTT	CASSRGTGGTNEKLFF
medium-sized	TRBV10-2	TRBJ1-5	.	TGCGCCAGCGGAACAGGAGACAATCAGCCCCAGCATTTT	CASGTGDNQPQHF